One and the same sample provided the 2 T cell receptor beta chains below, sequenced in a study of response to subunit inactivated influenza vaccine. TCRdb itself ran the RT-PCR reads through MiXCR, one entry per CDR3 protein. The profile shows some 500,000 distinct CDR3 sequences, over 25% of them singletons. The material sequenced was CD4+ T cells sorted from PBMCs, taken 4 to 6 days after vaccination. Receptors originate from a man aged 50-59 years who received an inactivated influenza vaccine.

This rearrangement joins TRBV6-2 or TRBV6-3 to TRBJ2-3; TRBD1 matches at 7 bases. The CDR3 consists of 14 residues. V shed 6 bases, J shed 3 bases, and the junction held 6 bases outside the gene matches. In germline, CDR1 is MNHEY, CDR2 SVGEGT. CDR3 region: CASSRDSWTDTQYF. CDR3 nucleotide sequence: TGTGCCAGCAGCCGGGACAGTTGGACAGATACGCAGTATTTT.

The gene calls are TRBV29-1 and TRBJ2-3; the match to TRBD2 covers 9 bases. The germline V gene encodes CDR1 SQVTM and CDR2 ANQGSEA. CDR3 length equals 13 residues. After removal of 8 bases from V and 6 bases from J, the junction contained 9 bases not matched to a gene. CDR3 sequence: CSFKGRGGDTQYF. CDR3 nucleotide sequence: TGCAGCTTTAAGGGGCGGGGGGGTGATACGCAGTATTTT.